The rows below give T cell receptor beta chains drawn from one sample of a study of Tregs in tolerant kidney transplant recipients. Produced via immunoSEQ multiplex PCR; TCRdb's table is partial and in-frame only. The sample lists about 94,000 clones, over 85% seen once, with 0.46% in the top ten. The starting material was CD4+ T cells from blood, obtained before the transplant. All receptors come from a human donor who received a combined kidney and bone marrow transplant. Each CDR3 is given with its conserved first and last residue. Each record gives: clone size, J gene, V gene, D gene, CDR3 protein, CDR3 DNA. D genes are given only for firm matches. Size is stated for part of the rows, as once, few or many counts, or as a class when the clone is expanded.

abundance: -; j_gene: TRBJ2-7; v_gene: TRBV7-9; d_gene: -; CDR3aa: CASSLVSEQYF; CDR3nt: TGTGCCAGCAGCTTAGTGAGCGAGCAGTACTTC
abundance: once; j_gene: TRBJ2-5; v_gene: TRBV7-9; d_gene: TRBD1; CDR3aa: CASSLLVGQGYQETQYF; CDR3nt: TGTGCCAGCAGCTTATTGGTAGGACAGGGCTATCAAGAGACCCAGTACTTC
abundance: -; j_gene: TRBJ2-3; v_gene: TRBV4-1; d_gene: TRBD2; CDR3aa: CASSQAVASGTSTDTQYF; CDR3nt: TGCGCCAGCAGCCAAGCGGTCGCTAGCGGTACTAGCACAGATACGCAGTATTTT
abundance: -; j_gene: TRBJ2-5; v_gene: TRBV18; d_gene: -; CDR3aa: CASSLRGGREETQYF; CDR3nt: TGTGCCAGCTCACTACGAGGAGGGAGAGAGGAGACCCAGTACTTC
abundance: -; j_gene: TRBJ2-1; v_gene: TRBV7-7; d_gene: TRBD2; CDR3aa: CASSLGTSPYNEQFF; CDR3nt: TGTGCCAGCAGCTTAGGGACTAGCCCCTACAATGAGCAGTTCTTC
abundance: -; j_gene: TRBJ2-7; v_gene: TRBV27; d_gene: TRBD1; CDR3aa: CASSVGQGVPTIPYEQYF; CDR3nt: TGTGCCAGCAGTGTGGGACAGGGGGTACCGACGATCCCTTACGAGCAGTACTTC
abundance: -; j_gene: TRBJ2-7; v_gene: TRBV11-3; d_gene: TRBD2; CDR3aa: CASSTSGGSFEQYF; CDR3nt: TGTGCCAGCAGCACTAGCGGGGGATCGTTCGAGCAGTACTTC
abundance: -; j_gene: TRBJ2-3; v_gene: TRBV30; d_gene: -; CDR3aa: CAWGLGSDTQYF; CDR3nt: TGTGCCTGGGGTCTAGGATCAGATACGCAGTATTTT
abundance: -; j_gene: TRBJ2-5; v_gene: TRBV7-2; d_gene: -; CDR3aa: CASSRQVGASEETQYF; CDR3nt: TGTGCCAGCAGTAGGCAGGTGGGAGCAAGTGAAGAGACCCAGTACTTC
abundance: -; j_gene: TRBJ2-1; v_gene: TRBV6-6; d_gene: -; CDR3aa: CSTRDTYNEQFF; CDR3nt: TGTTCAACTCGGGACACCTACAATGAGCAGTTCTTC
abundance: -; j_gene: TRBJ2-4; v_gene: TRBV5-1; d_gene: -; CDR3aa: CASSLAAGLAKNIQYF; CDR3nt: TGCGCCAGCAGCTTGGCCGCAGGGTTAGCCAAAAACATTCAGTACTTC
abundance: -; j_gene: TRBJ1-1; v_gene: TRBV11-2; d_gene: -; CDR3aa: CASSISGRRDTEAFF; CDR3nt: TGTGCCAGCAGCATATCGGGCCGCAGGGACACTGAAGCTTTCTTT
abundance: -; j_gene: TRBJ2-2; v_gene: TRBV4-2; d_gene: TRBD2; CDR3aa: CASSQAAGTIAGELFF; CDR3nt: TGTGCCAGCAGCCAAGCAGCAGGGACTATCGCCGGGGAGCTGTTTTTT
abundance: -; j_gene: TRBJ2-7; v_gene: TRBV29-1; d_gene: TRBD1; CDR3aa: CSVVHGTGPSKVGQYF; CDR3nt: TGCAGCGTTGTCCATGGGACAGGGCCCTCCAAAGTGGGGCAGTACTTC
abundance: -; j_gene: TRBJ1-6; v_gene: TRBV5-6; d_gene: -; CDR3aa: CASSLGGLGGWNNSPLHF; CDR3nt: TGTGCCAGCAGCTTGGGAGGTCTCGGGGGTTGGAATAATTCACCCCTCCACTTT
abundance: -; j_gene: TRBJ2-3; v_gene: TRBV4-3; d_gene: TRBD2; CDR3aa: CASSGAGDLADTQYF; CDR3nt: TGCGCCAGCAGCGGAGCGGGAGATCTGGCAGATACGCAGTATTTT
abundance: once; j_gene: TRBJ1-2; v_gene: TRBV7-2; d_gene: -; CDR3aa: CASSFTGLGRLGYTF; CDR3nt: TGTGCCAGCAGCTTTACGGGACTCGGGAGATTGGGCTACACCTTC
abundance: -; j_gene: TRBJ1-5; v_gene: TRBV2; d_gene: TRBD1; CDR3aa: CASSAGTGGHFNQPQHF; CDR3nt: TGTGCCAGCAGTGCCGGGACAGGGGGCCATTTCAATCAGCCCCAGCATTTT
abundance: -; j_gene: TRBJ2-7; v_gene: TRBV18; d_gene: TRBD2; CDR3aa: CASSPETSGSYEQYF; CDR3nt: TGTGCCAGCTCACCAGAAACTAGCGGGAGCTACGAGCAGTACTTC
abundance: -; j_gene: TRBJ2-2; v_gene: TRBV2; d_gene: -; CDR3aa: CASRYRVGDTGELFF; CDR3nt: TGTGCCAGCAGGTACAGGGTGGGGGACACCGGGGAGCTGTTTTTT
abundance: -; j_gene: TRBJ2-4; v_gene: TRBV9; d_gene: TRBD2; CDR3aa: CASSVGGGAQNIQYF; CDR3nt: TGTGCCAGCAGCGTAGGGGGAGGGGCGCAAAACATTCAGTACTTC
abundance: -; j_gene: TRBJ2-7; v_gene: TRBV7-2; d_gene: TRBD2; CDR3aa: CASSPRRQRGGGYEQYF; CDR3nt: TGTGCCAGCAGCCCAAGACGCCAGCGGGGGGGCGGCTACGAGCAGTACTTC
abundance: -; j_gene: TRBJ2-1; v_gene: TRBV15; d_gene: TRBD1; CDR3aa: CATSRGGQGTYNEQFF; CDR3nt: TGTGCCACCAGCAGAGGAGGACAGGGGACCTACAATGAGCAGTTCTTC
abundance: -; j_gene: TRBJ1-6; v_gene: TRBV7-6; d_gene: TRBD1; CDR3aa: CASSLAPRQGSYSPLHF; CDR3nt: TGTGCCAGCAGCTTAGCCCCCCGACAGGGGTCTTATTCACCCCTCCACTTT
abundance: -; j_gene: TRBJ1-1; v_gene: TRBV5-6; d_gene: TRBD1; CDR3aa: CASSSFGQAYTEAFF; CDR3nt: TGTGCCAGCAGCTCCTTCGGACAGGCCTACACTGAAGCTTTCTTT
abundance: -; j_gene: TRBJ1-3; v_gene: TRBV7-9; d_gene: -; CDR3aa: CASSLERERNTIYF; CDR3nt: TGTGCCAGCAGCTTAGAGAGGGAAAGAAACACCATATATTTT
abundance: -; j_gene: TRBJ2-3; v_gene: TRBV2; d_gene: TRBD2; CDR3aa: CASLLQRGVYTDTQYF; CDR3nt: TGTGCCAGCCTTCTCCAGCGGGGGGTCTACACAGATACGCAGTATTTT
abundance: -; j_gene: TRBJ2-4; v_gene: TRBV5-1; d_gene: TRBD1; CDR3aa: CASSFQGQGAHREYF; CDR3nt: TGCGCCAGCAGCTTCCAGGGACAGGGGGCCCACCGTGAGTACTTC
abundance: -; j_gene: TRBJ1-1; v_gene: TRBV6-1; d_gene: -; CDR3aa: CASNVQGMNTEAFF; CDR3nt: TGTGCCAGCAACGTACAGGGAATGAACACTGAAGCTTTCTTT
abundance: -; j_gene: TRBJ2-2; v_gene: TRBV7-2; d_gene: TRBD1; CDR3aa: CASSPRQGLTGELFF; CDR3nt: TGTGCCAGCAGCCCACGACAGGGGCTGACCGGGGAGCTGTTTTTT
abundance: -; j_gene: TRBJ2-5; v_gene: TRBV27; d_gene: TRBD1; CDR3aa: CASSRSGGETQYF; CDR3nt: TGTGCCAGCAGTAGATCAGGGGGAGAGACCCAGTACTTC
abundance: -; j_gene: TRBJ1-4; v_gene: TRBV4-3; d_gene: TRBD1; CDR3aa: CASSLARNRGNEKLFF; CDR3nt: TGCGCCAGCAGCCTGGCGAGGAACAGGGGTAATGAAAAACTGTTTTTT
abundance: -; j_gene: TRBJ2-7; v_gene: TRBV27; d_gene: TRBD2; CDR3aa: CASGPTSGGYRLAGYEQYF; CDR3nt: TGTGCCAGCGGTCCCACGTCAGGGGGTTACAGACTAGCGGGTTACGAGCAGTACTTC
abundance: -; j_gene: TRBJ1-1; v_gene: TRBV12-5; d_gene: -; CDR3aa: CASGLKDPGSRLTEAFF; CDR3nt: TGTGCTAGTGGTTTGAAAGATCCGGGATCAAGACTTACTGAAGCTTTCTTT
abundance: -; j_gene: TRBJ2-5; v_gene: TRBV7-6; d_gene: -; CDR3aa: CASSSTGTPQYF; CDR3nt: TGTGCCAGCAGCTCAACCGGGACTCCCCAGTACTTC
abundance: -; j_gene: TRBJ2-7; v_gene: TRBV7-2; d_gene: TRBD1; CDR3aa: CASSFREQTGSYEQYF; CDR3nt: TGTGCCAGCAGCTTCAGAGAACAGACAGGGAGCTACGAGCAGTACTTC
abundance: -; j_gene: TRBJ2-5; v_gene: TRBV7-2; d_gene: TRBD1; CDR3aa: CASSLSQGETQYF; CDR3nt: TGTGCCAGCAGCTTATCACAGGGGGAGACCCAGTACTTC
abundance: -; j_gene: TRBJ2-4; v_gene: TRBV7-9; d_gene: -; CDR3aa: CASSERGNIQYF; CDR3nt: TGTGCCAGCAGCGAGAGGGGGAACATTCAGTACTTC
abundance: -; j_gene: TRBJ2-7; v_gene: TRBV27; d_gene: TRBD2; CDR3aa: CASTLAGGTEQYF; CDR3nt: TGTGCCAGCACGCTAGCGGGAGGCACCGAGCAGTACTTC
abundance: -; j_gene: TRBJ2-3; v_gene: TRBV7-2; d_gene: TRBD2; CDR3aa: CASSLDGAAGGDTQYF; CDR3nt: TGTGCCAGCAGCTTAGACGGAGCGGCGGGAGGGGATACGCAGTATTTT
abundance: -; j_gene: TRBJ1-2; v_gene: TRBV29-1; d_gene: -; CDR3aa: CSVRVSLLDYGYTF; CDR3nt: TGCAGCGTTCGGGTCTCCCTCCTTGACTATGGCTACACCTTC
abundance: -; j_gene: TRBJ2-5; v_gene: TRBV7-3; d_gene: -; CDR3aa: CASSSVGGQETQYF; CDR3nt: TGTGCCAGCAGCTCCGTCGGGGGACAAGAGACCCAGTACTTC
abundance: -; j_gene: TRBJ1-1; v_gene: TRBV18; d_gene: -; CDR3aa: CASSPGQSPEAFF; CDR3nt: TGTGCCAGCTCACCAGGACAGAGCCCCGAAGCTTTCTTT
abundance: -; j_gene: TRBJ1-1; v_gene: TRBV9; d_gene: -; CDR3aa: CASSVSFSTEAFF; CDR3nt: TGTGCCAGCAGCGTATCATTCAGCACTGAAGCTTTCTTT
abundance: -; j_gene: TRBJ1-6; v_gene: TRBV7-2; d_gene: -; CDR3aa: CASSLAQRGFSPLHF; CDR3nt: TGTGCCAGCAGCTTAGCGCAAAGGGGTTTTTCCCCCCTCCACTTT
abundance: -; j_gene: TRBJ2-2; v_gene: TRBV18; d_gene: TRBD1; CDR3aa: CASSLTWTGKTGELFF; CDR3nt: TGTGCCAGCTCTCTTACCTGGACAGGGAAGACCGGGGAGCTGTTTTTT
abundance: -; j_gene: TRBJ2-3; v_gene: TRBV2; d_gene: -; CDR3aa: CASSAQGLISTDTQYF; CDR3nt: TGTGCCAGCAGTGCTCAGGGGCTAATTAGCACAGATACGCAGTATTTT
abundance: -; j_gene: TRBJ2-5; v_gene: TRBV19; d_gene: -; CDR3aa: CASSITDQETQYF; CDR3nt: TGTGCCAGTAGTATCACAGACCAAGAGACCCAGTACTTC
abundance: once; j_gene: TRBJ2-1; v_gene: TRBV7-3; d_gene: -; CDR3aa: CASSSDRGEQFF; CDR3nt: TGTGCCAGCAGCAGTGATAGGGGTGAGCAGTTCTTC
abundance: -; j_gene: TRBJ1-4; v_gene: TRBV30; d_gene: -; CDR3aa: CAWSVTVNEKLFF; CDR3nt: TGTGCCTGGAGTGTGACAGTTAATGAAAAACTGTTTTTT
abundance: -; j_gene: TRBJ2-5; v_gene: TRBV5-1; d_gene: -; CDR3aa: CASSLEIKGGARETQYF; CDR3nt: TGCGCCAGCAGCTTGGAAATTAAAGGGGGAGCTCGGGAGACCCAGTACTTC
abundance: -; j_gene: TRBJ1-2; v_gene: TRBV6-1; d_gene: -; CDR3aa: CASSSTDTLHGYTF; CDR3nt: TGTGCCAGCAGCTCTACAGACACTTTACATGGCTACACCTTC
abundance: -; j_gene: TRBJ2-1; v_gene: TRBV7-8; d_gene: -; CDR3aa: CASSAELIVRFLVF; CDR3nt: TGTGCCAGCAGCGCGGAACTGATAGTTCGCTTTTTGGTCTTC
abundance: -; j_gene: TRBJ1-2; v_gene: TRBV7-8; d_gene: -; CDR3aa: CASSSTVRYGYTF; CDR3nt: TGTGCCAGCAGCTCGACAGTGCGCTATGGCTACACCTTC
abundance: few; j_gene: TRBJ2-1; v_gene: TRBV2; d_gene: TRBD1; CDR3aa: CASSEGTGGYNEQFF; CDR3nt: TGTGCCAGCAGTGAAGGGACAGGGGGCTACAATGAGCAGTTCTTC
abundance: -; j_gene: TRBJ1-6; v_gene: TRBV19; d_gene: TRBD1; CDR3aa: CASTPRRAGGSPLHF; CDR3nt: TGTGCCAGTACCCCTAGGAGGGCAGGGGGTTCACCCCTCCACTTT
abundance: -; j_gene: TRBJ1-4; v_gene: TRBV7-2; d_gene: TRBD1; CDR3aa: CASSSQSDRAEKLFF; CDR3nt: TGTGCCAGCAGCTCTCAGTCGGACAGGGCGGAAAAACTGTTTTTT
abundance: once; j_gene: TRBJ1-1; v_gene: TRBV5-1; d_gene: TRBD1; CDR3aa: CASSVDRGNTEAFF; CDR3nt: TGCGCCAGCAGCGTGGACAGGGGGAACACTGAAGCTTTCTTT
abundance: -; j_gene: TRBJ1-2; v_gene: TRBV13; d_gene: TRBD1; CDR3aa: CASSLTGGSGYTF; CDR3nt: TGTGCCAGCAGCCTGACAGGGGGCTCTGGCTACACCTTC